These T cell receptor beta chains were read from a single sample in a study of T cells in Graves' hyperthyroidism and ophthalmopathy. TCRdb analysed the multiplex PCR reads with MiXCR anew, one entry per CDR3 protein. The sample has roughly 570,000 distinct CDR3 sequences; about 15% are singletons. The sample was blood. Receptor source: a woman in her 30s with Graves' hyperthyroidism. The CDR3 runs from the conserved cysteine through the conserved F or W. The D gene is left open where the match is weak. Expanded clones get a size class; other rows say once, few or many, or leave the size out.

len: 15
abundance: .
d_gene: .
v_gene: TRBV19
j_gene: TRBJ1-5
CDR3aa: CASSIDHSGNQPQHF
CDR3nt: TGTGCCAGTAGTATAGATCATTCGGGGAATCAGCCCCAGCATTTT

len: 16
abundance: many
d_gene: TRBD2
v_gene: TRBV20-1
j_gene: TRBJ2-3
CDR3aa: CSARDGTSGFTDTQYF
CDR3nt: TGCAGTGCTAGAGATGGGACTAGCGGGTTTACAGATACGCAGTATTTT

len: 10
abundance: many
d_gene: .
v_gene: TRBV20-1
j_gene: TRBJ1-2
CDR3aa: CSAKRDGYTF
CDR3nt: TGCAGTGCAAAGAGAGATGGCTACACCTTC

len: 16
abundance: many
d_gene: TRBD1
v_gene: TRBV3-1
j_gene: TRBJ1-3
CDR3aa: CASSQTTGGLGNTIYF
CDR3nt: TGTGCCAGCAGCCAAACGACAGGGGGACTTGGAAACACCATATATTTT

len: 15
abundance: .
d_gene: TRBD2
v_gene: TRBV6-4
j_gene: TRBJ2-1
CDR3aa: CASNDSGTSPHEQFF
CDR3nt: TGTGCCAGCAATGATTCCGGGACTAGCCCTCATGAGCAGTTCTTC

len: 14
abundance: .
d_gene: TRBD2
v_gene: TRBV19
j_gene: TRBJ2-7
CDR3aa: CASSRAGGNYEQYF
CDR3nt: TGTGCCAGTAGTCGAGCGGGAGGGAACTACGAGCAGTACTTC

len: 17
abundance: many
d_gene: TRBD2
v_gene: TRBV12-3/TRBV12-4
j_gene: TRBJ2-5
CDR3aa: CASSLLVGGRGEETQYF
CDR3nt: TGTGCCAGCAGTTTACTGGTGGGTGGGCGGGGGGAAGAGACCCAGTACTTC

len: 14
abundance: many
d_gene: .
v_gene: TRBV5-6
j_gene: TRBJ2-7
CDR3aa: CASSWGVAHYEQYF
CDR3nt: TGTGCCAGCAGCTGGGGAGTAGCCCACTACGAGCAGTACTTC

len: 21
abundance: .
d_gene: TRBD2
v_gene: TRBV11-1
j_gene: TRBJ2-3
CDR3aa: CASSLAPRGASGSSGTDTQYF
CDR3nt: TGTGCCAGCAGCTTAGCGCCACGGGGGGCTAGCGGGAGTTCGGGCACAGATACGCAGTATTTT

len: 18
abundance: .
d_gene: .
v_gene: TRBV15
j_gene: TRBJ1-5
CDR3aa: CATSRAGLGGHSNQPQHF
CDR3nt: TGTGCCACCAGCAGAGCCGGTTTGGGGGGGCATAGCAATCAGCCCCAGCATTTT

len: 13
abundance: many
d_gene: .
v_gene: TRBV27
j_gene: TRBJ2-2
CDR3aa: CASSPGAGGELFF
CDR3nt: TGTGCCAGCAGTCCCGGTGCGGGCGGGGAGCTGTTTTTT

len: 16
abundance: many
d_gene: TRBD1
v_gene: TRBV7-2
j_gene: TRBJ2-1
CDR3aa: CASSLAVRDRVHEQFF
CDR3nt: TGTGCCAGCAGCTTAGCAGTCCGGGACAGGGTTCATGAGCAGTTCTTC

len: 13
abundance: .
d_gene: TRBD1
v_gene: TRBV20-1
j_gene: TRBJ1-2
CDR3aa: CSVWDRGIYGYTF
CDR3nt: TGCAGTGTCTGGGACAGGGGAATCTATGGCTACACCTTC

len: 15
abundance: .
d_gene: TRBD1
v_gene: TRBV10-3
j_gene: TRBJ2-1
CDR3aa: CAIRVKGQNYNEQFF
CDR3nt: TGTGCCATCAGAGTGAAGGGACAGAACTACAATGAGCAGTTCTTC

len: 15
abundance: .
d_gene: TRBD2
v_gene: TRBV20-1
j_gene: TRBJ2-5
CDR3aa: CSARDLGLARETQYF
CDR3nt: TGCAGTGCTAGAGATCTGGGACTAGCTCGAGAGACCCAGTACTTC

len: 17
abundance: few
d_gene: .
v_gene: TRBV20-1
j_gene: TRBJ1-5
CDR3aa: CSARVAGVHYSNQPQHF
CDR3nt: TGCAGTGCTAGAGTTGCAGGGGTCCATTATAGCAATCAGCCCCAGCATTTT

len: 14
abundance: few
d_gene: .
v_gene: TRBV12-3/TRBV12-4
j_gene: TRBJ2-1
CDR3aa: CASNTPDTYNEQFF
CDR3nt: TGTGCCAGCAATACCCCCGACACGTACAATGAGCAGTTCTTC

len: 16
abundance: many
d_gene: TRBD2
v_gene: TRBV6-6
j_gene: TRBJ2-3
CDR3aa: CASSYLGGRSSDTQYF
CDR3nt: TGTGCCAGCAGTTACTTAGGCGGGAGGTCATCAGATACGCAGTATTTT

len: 15
abundance: few
d_gene: TRBD1
v_gene: TRBV6-5
j_gene: TRBJ2-3
CDR3aa: CASSYEGQGWDTQYF
CDR3nt: TGTGCCAGCAGTTACGAGGGACAGGGTTGGGATACGCAGTATTTT

len: 17
abundance: .
d_gene: .
v_gene: TRBV6-1
j_gene: TRBJ1-3
CDR3aa: CASFFYRTGRVGNTIYF
CDR3nt: TGTGCCAGCTTTTTTTACCGGACGGGGCGCGTTGGAAACACCATATATTTT

len: 16
abundance: .
d_gene: TRBD1
v_gene: TRBV20-1
j_gene: TRBJ1-5
CDR3aa: CSARVPTGVSPQPQHF
CDR3nt: TGCAGTGCTAGAGTGCCGACAGGGGTGAGTCCTCAGCCCCAGCATTTT

len: 14
abundance: .
d_gene: .
v_gene: TRBV14
j_gene: TRBJ1-1
CDR3aa: CASSPTRLNTEAFF
CDR3nt: TGTGCCAGCAGCCCCACGAGGCTGAACACTGAAGCTTTCTTT